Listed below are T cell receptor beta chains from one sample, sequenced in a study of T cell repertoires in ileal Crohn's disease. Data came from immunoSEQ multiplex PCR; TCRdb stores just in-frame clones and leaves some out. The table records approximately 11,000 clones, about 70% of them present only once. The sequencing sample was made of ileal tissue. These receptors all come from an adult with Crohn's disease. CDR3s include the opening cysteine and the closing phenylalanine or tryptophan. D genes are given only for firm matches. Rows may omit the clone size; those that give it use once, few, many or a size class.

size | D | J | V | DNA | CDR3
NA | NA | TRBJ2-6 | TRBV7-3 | TGTGCCAGCAGCTTAACCGGTAGCTCTGGGGCCAACGTCCTGACTTTC | CASSLTGSSGANVLTF
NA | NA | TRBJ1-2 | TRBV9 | TGTGCCAGCAGCGTAGCTATGGGGGGGCCCTACTATGGCTACACCTTC | CASSVAMGGPYYGYTF
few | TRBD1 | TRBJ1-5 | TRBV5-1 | TGCGCCAGCAGCTTGGGCGACAGACAGGGTGGACAGCCCCAGCATTTT | CASSLGDRQGGQPQHF
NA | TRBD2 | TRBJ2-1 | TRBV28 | TGTGCCAGCAGTACCCTCGGGGGGAGCTACAATGAGCAGTTCTTC | CASSTLGGSYNEQFF
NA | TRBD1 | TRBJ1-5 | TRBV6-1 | TGTGCCAGCATATCAGGACAGGGTAATTATCAGCCCCAGCATTTT | CASISGQGNYQPQHF
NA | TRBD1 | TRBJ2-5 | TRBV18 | TGTGCCAGCTCGCTCGACAGGGCGACGGAGACCCAGTACTTC | CASSLDRATETQYF
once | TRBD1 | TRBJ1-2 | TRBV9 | TGTGCCAGCAGCGTAGGTAGGGGGCTAGGATATGGCTACACCTTC | CASSVGRGLGYGYTF
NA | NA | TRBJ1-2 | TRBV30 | TGTGCCTGGGAGCTAGGGGACTATGGCTACACCTTC | CAWELGDYGYTF
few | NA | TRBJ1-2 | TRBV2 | TGTGCCAGCATTGGGAACAGGATTAACTATGGCTACACCTTC | CASIGNRINYGYTF
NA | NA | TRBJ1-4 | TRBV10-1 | TGCGCCAGCAGCCGGGACATAGCAACTAATGAAAAACTGTTTTTT | CASSRDIATNEKLFF
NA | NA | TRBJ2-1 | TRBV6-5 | TGTGCCAGCACCAAATCCGGGTTCTCCTACAATGAGCAGTTCTTC | CASTKSGFSYNEQFF
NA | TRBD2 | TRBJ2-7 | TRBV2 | TGTGCCAGCAGTCCAGGGACTAGCGGGGGGAATTACGAGCAGTACTTC | CASSPGTSGGNYEQYF
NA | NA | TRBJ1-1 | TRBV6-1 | TGTGCCAGCAGTGAACTACGAGGGACACGGCCTGAAGCTTTCTTT | CASSELRGTRPEAFF
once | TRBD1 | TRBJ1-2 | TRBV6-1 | TGTGCCAGCAGTGAATGGGGGACAGGGGCTTATGGCTACACCTTC | CASSEWGTGAYGYTF
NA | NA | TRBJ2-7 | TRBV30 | TGTGCCTGGAGTACGACAGGTTACGAGCAGTACTTC | CAWSTTGYEQYF
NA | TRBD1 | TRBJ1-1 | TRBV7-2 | TGTGCCAGCAGTACCCGGACAGGGGCGAACACTGAAGCTTTCTTT | CASSTRTGANTEAFF
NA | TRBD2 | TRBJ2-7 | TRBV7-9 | TGTGCCGAAGACTCGGGAGGGCTAGCCTTCTACGAGCAGTACTTC | CAEDSGGLAFYEQYF
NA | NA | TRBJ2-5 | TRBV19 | TGTGCCAGTAGTATAGAGTTTGAAACGGGGACCCAGTACTTC | CASSIEFETGTQYF
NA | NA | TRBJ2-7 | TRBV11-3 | TGTGCCAGCAGCTTATCCAGGCTGGGTGAGCAGTACTTC | CASSLSRLGEQYF
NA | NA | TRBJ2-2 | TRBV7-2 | TGTGCCAGCAGCTTAGACGGGGGGCGGGACACCGGGGAGCTGTTTTTT | CASSLDGGRDTGELFF
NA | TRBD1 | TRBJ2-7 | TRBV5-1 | TGCGCCAGCAGCCCCGGACAGGCCCGCCCCTACGAGCAGTACTTC | CASSPGQARPYEQYF
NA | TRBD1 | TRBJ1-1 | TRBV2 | TGTGCCAGCATTGCCCATGGACAGGTCAACACTGAAGCTTTCTTT | CASIAHGQVNTEAFF
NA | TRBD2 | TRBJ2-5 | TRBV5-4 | TGTGCCAGCAAGGGCGGGGGGGCCAAAGAGACCCAGTACTTC | CASKGGGAKETQYF
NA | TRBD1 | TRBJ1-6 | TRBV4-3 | TGCGCCAGCAGCCAAGCTCCAACGGGACAGGTCTCACCCCTCCACTTT | CASSQAPTGQVSPLHF
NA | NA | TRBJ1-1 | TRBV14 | TGTGCCAGCAGCGGCGGACAGCTACGTTATGAAGCTTTCTTT | CASSGGQLRYEAFF
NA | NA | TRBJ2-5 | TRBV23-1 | TGCGCCAGCAGTCAATCGAAACCCCGGAGGGGAGAGCAGTACTTC | CASSQSKPRRGEQYF
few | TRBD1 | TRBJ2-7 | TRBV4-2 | TGTGCCAGCAGCCAAGACAGGGGGCGGTACGAGCAGTACTTC | CASSQDRGRYEQYF
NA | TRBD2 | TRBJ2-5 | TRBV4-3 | TGCGCCAGCAGCCAAGACGGGGGGGCGAGGGAGACCCAGTACTTC | CASSQDGGARETQYF
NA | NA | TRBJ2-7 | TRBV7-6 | TGTGCCAGCAAGATGCAGGGCTCCTACGAGCAGTACTTC | CASKMQGSYEQYF
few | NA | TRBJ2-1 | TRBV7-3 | TGTGCCAGCAGCTTTGGGGCCGCCGGCGCTGAGCAGTTCTTC | CASSFGAAGAEQFF
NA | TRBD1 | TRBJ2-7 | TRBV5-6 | TGTGCCAGCAGCTTGGTGGGACAGGAACACGAGCAGTACTTC | CASSLVGQEHEQYF
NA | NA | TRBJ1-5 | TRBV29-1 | TGCAGCGCGATAGGAGGTAGCAATCAGCCCCAGCATTTT | CSAIGGSNQPQHF
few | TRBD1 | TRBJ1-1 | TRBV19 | TGTGCCAGTAGTATAAACAGGGGAGGCACTGAAGCTTTCTTT | CASSINRGGTEAFF
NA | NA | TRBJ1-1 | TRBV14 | TGTGCCAGCACCGCCTTGGAGGGTCGCACTGAAGCTTTCTTT | CASTALEGRTEAFF
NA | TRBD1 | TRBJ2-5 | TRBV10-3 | TGTGCCATCAGAGCCGGACAGGGGTTTGAGACCCAGTACTTC | CAIRAGQGFETQYF
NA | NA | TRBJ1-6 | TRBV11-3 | TGTGCCAGCAGCTCTCGCCAGGGCTCCTATAATTCACCCCTCCACTTT | CASSSRQGSYNSPLHF
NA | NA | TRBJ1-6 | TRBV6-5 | TGTGCCAGCAGCTCGTCGATTTTGGGGGGGGCACCCCTCCACTTT | CASSSSILGGAPLHF
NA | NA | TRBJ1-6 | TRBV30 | TGTGCCTGGAGGACGGGGGGTCCTAATTCACCCCTCCACTTT | CAWRTGGPNSPLHF
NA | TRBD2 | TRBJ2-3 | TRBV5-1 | TGCGCCAGCAGCCCTACTAGCGGGGGGCCTAGCACAGATACGCAGTATTTT | CASSPTSGGPSTDTQYF
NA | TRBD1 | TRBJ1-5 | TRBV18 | TGTGCCAGCTCACTCCGGACAGGGGGCAGGAATCAGCCCCAGCATTTT | CASSLRTGGRNQPQHF
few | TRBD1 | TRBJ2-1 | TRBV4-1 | TGCGCCAGCAGCCAAGAGACAGGGGGCACGGCCCCCGACAATGAGCAGTTCTTC | CASSQETGGTAPDNEQFF
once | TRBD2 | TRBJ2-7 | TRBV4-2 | TGTGCCAGCAGCCAGGGGGGGTCCGGCTACGAGCAGTACTTC | CASSQGGSGYEQYF
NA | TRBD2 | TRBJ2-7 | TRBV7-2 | TGTGCCAGCAGCTTATCCGGGGGGGCAGTTGGGCAGTACTTC | CASSLSGGAVGQYF
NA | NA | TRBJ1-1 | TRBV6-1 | TGTGCCAGCAGTGAAGGGTATCCTTCAACGAGTGAAGCTTTCTTT | CASSEGYPSTSEAFF